This T cell receptor beta chain was retrieved from a study of Graves' ophthalmopathy and Graves' hyperthyroidism. Background on the study: Hyperthyroidism was considered stable when no ophthalmopathy appeared within 18 months of follow-up.

No donor had other autoimmune disease, uncontrolled infection, pregnancy or lactation. Amplification of TCR beta CDR3 regions used RNA transcripts. Amplification began with first-round RT-PCR using HTBI primers, then second-round multiplex PCR was performed. From the multiplex PCR reads, TCRdb called clonotypes with MiXCR, one entry per CDR3 protein. Among 1 million to 1.3 million distinct CDR3 sequences listed, about 40% were seen once. This CDR3 is 14 amino acids long. Looked up from germline, CDR1 is SEHNR and CDR2 is FQNEAQ (reference sequence). Trimming left V 5 bases short and J 5 bases short, with 15 bases between.

The specimen sequenced was peripheral blood or thyroid tissue (not recorded which). The chain links TRBV7-9 to TRBJ2-5; D is ambiguous. The sequence derives from an adult man with Graves' hyperthyroidism. CDR3 bases: TGTGCCAGCAGCCCGAGAAACTCTGGGGAGACCCAGTACTTC. This gives the protein CASSPRNSGETQYF.